Shown below are 5 T cell receptor beta chains from a single sample sequenced in a study of blood T cell repertoires in COVID-19. Some clones are missing from TCRdb's copy, which holds only in-frame ones; the method was immunoSEQ multiplex PCR. The sample has some 220,000 clones, 84% seen once. The specimen sequenced was peripheral blood. The receptors were sampled from a woman aged 55-70 years who had recovered from COVID-19.

This rearrangement joins TRBV7-2 to TRBJ2-3; 14 positions agree with TRBD2. Germline V lookup: CDR1 SGHTA, CDR2 FQGNSA. J gave up 6 bases and V 5 bases, and 7 bases lay outside the gene matches. The CDR3 sequence is 16 residues long. The CDR3 loop is CASSLTSGGASDTQYF. The CDR3 DNA is TGTGCCAGCAGCCTGACTAGCGGGGGGGCCTCCGATACGCAGTATTTT.

The chain links TRBV7-2 to TRBJ2-7; 11 bases fit TRBD2. The junction had 3 bases not matched to a gene; V was cut back by 5 bases and J by 6 bases. This CDR3 is built from 13 residues. CDR1 SGHTA and CDR2 FQGNSA come from the germline V gene. The DNA for the CDR3 is TGTGCCAGCAGCCCAGGACTAGCGGGCGAGCAGTACTTC. Protein sequence: CASSPGLAGEQYF.

The chain employs TRBV29-1 and TRBJ2-5; D is uncertain. The length of the CDR3 is 11 residues. The ends were cut back, 6 bases at V and 2 bases at J, with 7 bases in the middle. CDR1 SQVTM and CDR2 ANQGSEA come from the germline V gene. The CDR3 protein is CSVQAQETQYF. The CDR3 DNA reads TGCAGCGTCCAAGCGCAAGAGACCCAGTACTTC.

In its sample, this clone was seen once. The V call is TRBV7-3, the J call TRBJ2-2, with D maybe TRBD2 (6 bases). CDR3 length: 14 amino acids. Trimming pared 6 bases from V and 0 bases from J, leaving 8 bases between. The germline gives CDR1 SGHTA, CDR2 FQGTGA. This chain's CDR3 is CASSRGANTGELFF. CDR3 DNA sequence: TGTGCCAGCAGTCGCGGGGCGAACACCGGGGAGCTGTTTTTT.

This chain joins TRBV11-2 and TRBJ2-1; a weak D match, TRBD2 (6 bases). V was cut by 5 bases and J by 4 bases, with 12 bases left in between. Germline V gene data show CDR1 as SGHAT and CDR2 as FQNNGV. There are 14 residues in the CDR3. The DNA of the CDR3 is TGTGCCAGCAGCGCGGGACTGGAGTACAATGAGCAGTTCTTC. This encodes CASSAGLEYNEQFF.